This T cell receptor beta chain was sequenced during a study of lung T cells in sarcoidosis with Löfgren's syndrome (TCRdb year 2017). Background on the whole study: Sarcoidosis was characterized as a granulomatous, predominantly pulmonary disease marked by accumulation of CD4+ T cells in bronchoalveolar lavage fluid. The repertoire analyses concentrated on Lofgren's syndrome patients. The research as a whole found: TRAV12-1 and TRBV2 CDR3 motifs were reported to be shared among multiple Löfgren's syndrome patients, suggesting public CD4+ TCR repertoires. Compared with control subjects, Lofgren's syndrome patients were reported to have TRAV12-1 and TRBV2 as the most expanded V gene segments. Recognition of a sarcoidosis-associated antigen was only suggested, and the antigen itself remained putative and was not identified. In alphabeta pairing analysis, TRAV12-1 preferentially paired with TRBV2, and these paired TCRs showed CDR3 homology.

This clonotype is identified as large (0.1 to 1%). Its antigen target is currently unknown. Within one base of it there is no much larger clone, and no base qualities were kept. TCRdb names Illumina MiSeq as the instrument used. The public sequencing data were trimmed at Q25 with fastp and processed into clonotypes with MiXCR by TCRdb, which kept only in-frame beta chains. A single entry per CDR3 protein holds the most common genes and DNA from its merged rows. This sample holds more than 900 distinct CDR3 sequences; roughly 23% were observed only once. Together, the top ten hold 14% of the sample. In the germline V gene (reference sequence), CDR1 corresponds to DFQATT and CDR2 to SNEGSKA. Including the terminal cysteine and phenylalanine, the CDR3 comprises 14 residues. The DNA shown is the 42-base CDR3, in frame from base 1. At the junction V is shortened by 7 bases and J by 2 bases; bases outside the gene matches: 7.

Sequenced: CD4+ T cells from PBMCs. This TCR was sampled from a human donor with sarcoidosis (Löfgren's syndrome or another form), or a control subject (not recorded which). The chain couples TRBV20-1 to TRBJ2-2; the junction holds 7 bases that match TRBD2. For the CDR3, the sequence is CSVLAGVNTGELFF. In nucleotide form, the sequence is TGCAGTGTTCTCGCGGGGGTCAACACCGGGGAGCTGTTTTTT.